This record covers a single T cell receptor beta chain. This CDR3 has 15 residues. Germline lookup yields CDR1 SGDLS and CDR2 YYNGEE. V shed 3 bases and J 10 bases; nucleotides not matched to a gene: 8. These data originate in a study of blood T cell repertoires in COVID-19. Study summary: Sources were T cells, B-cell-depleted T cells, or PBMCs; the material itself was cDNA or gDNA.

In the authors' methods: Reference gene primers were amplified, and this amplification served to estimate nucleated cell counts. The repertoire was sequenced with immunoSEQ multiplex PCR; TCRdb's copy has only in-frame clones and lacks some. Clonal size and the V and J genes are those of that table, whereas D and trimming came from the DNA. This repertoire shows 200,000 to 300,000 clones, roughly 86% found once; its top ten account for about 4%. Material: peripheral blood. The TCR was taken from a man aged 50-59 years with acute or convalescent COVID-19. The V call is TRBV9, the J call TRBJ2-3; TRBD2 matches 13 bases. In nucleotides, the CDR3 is TGTGCCAGCAGCGCGGGACTAGCGGGGTCAGGGGCGCAGTATTTT. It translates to CASSAGLAGSGAQYF.